This TCR beta chain derives from a study of memory CD4+ T cells and cytomegalovirus serostatus. Clones were read by immunoSEQ multiplex PCR, and TCRdb kept only the in-frame ones, dropping some. The sample records 35,000 to 40,000 clones, 79% being singletons. V was shortened by 3 bases and J by 1 base, with 6 bases between the two germline ends. Germline V CDR1 and CDR2: LNHDA, SQIVND (reference sequence). The CDR3 runs 14 residues. Note on this clone: Its antigen is still unknown.

Single viable CD3+CD4+CD8-CD45RO+ cells were sorted as the memory CD4+ T cells. CD4+ T cells were isolated by positive magnetic selection. Notes on the study in general: Suggested: most of the CMV-linked TCR signature lies in CD4+ memory cells.

The TCR was taken from an adult in good health and CMV-seropositive. The chain combines TRBV19 with TRBJ2-2; D is unresolved. Sequencing used memory CD4+ T cells from blood. The CDR3 protein is CASSIGLNTGELFF. CDR3 DNA sequence: TGTGCCAGTAGTATTGGCCTGAACACCGGGGAGCTGTTTTTT.